Sequencing of this T cell receptor beta chain was carried out in a study of blood T cell repertoires in COVID-19. The CDR3 spans 12 residues. Germline assignment: CDR1 MDHEN and CDR2 SYDVKM. The V gene lost 7 bases and the J gene lost 7 bases, with 11 bases spanning the gap. In the original processing: Reference gene primer amplification gave estimated nucleated cell counts. The protocol was immunoSEQ multiplex PCR, while the TCRdb copy is restricted to in-frame clones and leaves out a portion. The V and J calls and clone size were taken over from that table, and D and trimming were inferred from the DNA. This table has about 27,000 clones, 90% to 95% appearing once. This clone has just one count.

The V and J genes are TRBV28 and TRBJ1-3; D may be TRBD1 (6 bases). The receptor was isolated from a human donor with active COVID-19. The donor label of this sample is uncertain. The sample was peripheral blood. This CDR3 is CASTAGGNTIYF. The CDR3 DNA follows: TGTGCCAGCACCGCGGGGGGCAACACCATATATTTT.